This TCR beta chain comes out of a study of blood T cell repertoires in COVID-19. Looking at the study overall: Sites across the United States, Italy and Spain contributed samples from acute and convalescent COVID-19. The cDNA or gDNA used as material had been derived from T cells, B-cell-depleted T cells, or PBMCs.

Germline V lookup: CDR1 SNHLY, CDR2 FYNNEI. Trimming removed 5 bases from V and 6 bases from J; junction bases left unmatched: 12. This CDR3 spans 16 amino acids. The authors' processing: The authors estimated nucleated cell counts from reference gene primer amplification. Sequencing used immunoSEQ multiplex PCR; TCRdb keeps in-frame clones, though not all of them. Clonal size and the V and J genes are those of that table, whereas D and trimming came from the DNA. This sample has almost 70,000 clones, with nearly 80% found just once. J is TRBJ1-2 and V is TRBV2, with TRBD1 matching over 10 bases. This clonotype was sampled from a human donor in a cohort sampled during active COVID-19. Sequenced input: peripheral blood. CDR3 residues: CASSIRRTGGEDGYTF. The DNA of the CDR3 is TGTGCCAGCAGTATAAGACGGACAGGGGGGGAAGATGGCTACACCTTC.